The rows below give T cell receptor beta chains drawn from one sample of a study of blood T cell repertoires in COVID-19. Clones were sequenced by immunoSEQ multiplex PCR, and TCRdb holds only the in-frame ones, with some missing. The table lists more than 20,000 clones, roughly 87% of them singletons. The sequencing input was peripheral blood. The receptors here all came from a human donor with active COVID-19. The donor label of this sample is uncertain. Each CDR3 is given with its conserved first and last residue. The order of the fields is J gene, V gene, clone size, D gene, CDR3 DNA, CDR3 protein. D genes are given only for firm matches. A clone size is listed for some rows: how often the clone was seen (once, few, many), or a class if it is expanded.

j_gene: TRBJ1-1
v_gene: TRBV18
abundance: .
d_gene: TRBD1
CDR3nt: TGTGCCAGCTCAGCGACAGGGTGGGACACTGAAGCTTTCTTT
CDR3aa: CASSATGWDTEAFF

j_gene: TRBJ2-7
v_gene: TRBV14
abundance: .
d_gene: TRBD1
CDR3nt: TGTGCCAGCAGCTTCGGACAGGGGAGGAACGAGCAGTACTTC
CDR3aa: CASSFGQGRNEQYF

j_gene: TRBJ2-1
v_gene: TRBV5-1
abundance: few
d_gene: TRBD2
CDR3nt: TGCGCCAGCAGCCCCAGGACTAGCGGGGACAATGAGCAGTTCTTC
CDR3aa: CASSPRTSGDNEQFF

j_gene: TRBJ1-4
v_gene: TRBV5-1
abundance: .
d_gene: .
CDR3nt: TGCGCCAGCAGCTTGACAGGGTCCGGGGAAAAACTGTTTTTT
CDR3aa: CASSLTGSGEKLFF

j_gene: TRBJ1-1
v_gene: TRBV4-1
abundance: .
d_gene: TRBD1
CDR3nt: TGCGCCAGCAGCCAACGACAGGGGGACACTGAAGCTTTCTTT
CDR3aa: CASSQRQGDTEAFF

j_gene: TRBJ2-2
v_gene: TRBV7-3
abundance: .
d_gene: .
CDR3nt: TGTGCCAGCAGCTTAAGCGGGAACACCGGGGAGCTGTTTTTT
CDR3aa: CASSLSGNTGELFF

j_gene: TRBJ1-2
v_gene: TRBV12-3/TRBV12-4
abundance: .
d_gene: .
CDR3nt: TGTGCCAGCAGTTTACCACCAGGGAGGGGCTACACCTTC
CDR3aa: CASSLPPGRGYTF

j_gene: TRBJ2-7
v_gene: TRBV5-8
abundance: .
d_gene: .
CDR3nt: TGTGCCAGCAGGCAGGGTGGCGAGCAGTACTTC
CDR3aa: CASRQGGEQYF

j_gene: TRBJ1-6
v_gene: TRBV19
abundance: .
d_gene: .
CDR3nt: TGTGCCAGTGGGGATTCGTGGGGGCAACCACCCCTCCACTTT
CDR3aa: CASGDSWGQPPLHF

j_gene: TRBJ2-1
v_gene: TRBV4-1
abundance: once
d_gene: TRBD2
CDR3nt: TGCGCCAGCAGCCGGGGTATGCGGGAGATCGTAAATGAGCAGTTCTTC
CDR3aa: CASSRGMREIVNEQFF

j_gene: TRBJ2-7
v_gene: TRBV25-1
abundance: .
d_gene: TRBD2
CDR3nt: TGTGCCAGCAGCTCCGGGACTAGCGGCTACGAGCAGTACTTC
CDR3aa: CASSSGTSGYEQYF

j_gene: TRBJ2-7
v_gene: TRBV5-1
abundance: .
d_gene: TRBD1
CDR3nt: TGCGCCAGCAGCCTAGGGACAGCCTCCTACGAGCAGTACTTC
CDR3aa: CASSLGTASYEQYF

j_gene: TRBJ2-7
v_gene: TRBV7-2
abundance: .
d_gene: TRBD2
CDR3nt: TGTGCCAGCAGCCCAATAGCGGGAGGCGCTGTAGAGCAGTACTTC
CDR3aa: CASSPIAGGAVEQYF

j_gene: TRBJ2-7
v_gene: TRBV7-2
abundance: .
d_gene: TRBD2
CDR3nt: TGTGCCAGCAGCTTAGGACTAGCGGGGTACGAGCAGTACTTC
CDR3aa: CASSLGLAGYEQYF

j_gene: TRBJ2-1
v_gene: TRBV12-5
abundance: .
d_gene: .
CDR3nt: TGTGCTAGTGGTTTGGTAGGCCTAGCGAACAATGAGCAGTTCTTC
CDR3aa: CASGLVGLANNEQFF

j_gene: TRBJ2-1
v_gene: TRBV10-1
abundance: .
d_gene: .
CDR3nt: TGCGCCAGCAGTGATCCAGGGTACAATGAGCAGTTCTTC
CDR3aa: CASSDPGYNEQFF

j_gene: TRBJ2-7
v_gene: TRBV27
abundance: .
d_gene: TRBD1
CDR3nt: TGTGCCAGCAACCCAGTCAGGGGGTCCGAGCAGTACTTC
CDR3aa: CASNPVRGSEQYF

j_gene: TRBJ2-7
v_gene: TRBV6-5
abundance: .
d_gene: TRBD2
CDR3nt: TGTGCCAGCAGACCGACTAGCGGGACTCGCGAGCAGTACTTC
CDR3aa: CASRPTSGTREQYF

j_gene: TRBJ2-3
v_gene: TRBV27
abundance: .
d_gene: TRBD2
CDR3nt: TGTGCCAGCAGTTTCCAGTGGGGGGGTAGCACAGATACGCAGTATTTT
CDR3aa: CASSFQWGGSTDTQYF

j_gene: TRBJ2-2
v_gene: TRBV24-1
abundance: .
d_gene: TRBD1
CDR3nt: TGTGCCACCAGTGATTCGCCAGGGGGAACCGGGGAGCTGTTTTTT
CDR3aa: CATSDSPGGTGELFF

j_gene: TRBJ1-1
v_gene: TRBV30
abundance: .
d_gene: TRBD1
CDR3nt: TGTGCCTGGAGTGTACAGGGGCAGCGAGCTTTCTTT
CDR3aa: CAWSVQGQRAFF

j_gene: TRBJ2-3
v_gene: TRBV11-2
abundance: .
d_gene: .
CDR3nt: TGTGCCAGCAGCTTACTAAATGGGGCAAGCACAGATACGCAGTATTTT
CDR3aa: CASSLLNGASTDTQYF

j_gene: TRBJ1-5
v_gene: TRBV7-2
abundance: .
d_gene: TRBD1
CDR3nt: TGTGCCAGCAGCTTAGGGTTAACAGGGGGAGGGCAGCCCCAGCATTTT
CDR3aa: CASSLGLTGGGQPQHF

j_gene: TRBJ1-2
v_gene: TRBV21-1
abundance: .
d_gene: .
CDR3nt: TGTGCCAGCAGCAAAGCCCCCAGATTTAACTATGGCTACACCTTC
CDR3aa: CASSKAPRFNYGYTF

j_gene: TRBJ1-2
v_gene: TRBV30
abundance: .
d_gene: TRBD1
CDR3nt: TGTGCCTGGAGTGTTCAGGGGGTGAATGGCTACACCTTC
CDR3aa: CAWSVQGVNGYTF

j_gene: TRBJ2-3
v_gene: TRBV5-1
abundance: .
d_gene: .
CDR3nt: TGCGCCAGCAGGGAGCACACAGATACGCAGTATTTT
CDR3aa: CASREHTDTQYF

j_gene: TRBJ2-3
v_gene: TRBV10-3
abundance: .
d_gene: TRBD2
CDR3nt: TGTGCCACCCGACTAGCGGAGACAGATACGCAGTATTTT
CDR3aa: CATRLAETDTQYF